This paragraph reports one TCR beta chain. Its antigen has not been determined. Base qualities are not provided; no much larger clone lies one nucleotide away. Whole blood was collected in K2EDTA tubes by collaborating institutions according to the institutions' own protocols. Collaborator samples were shipped for TCRbeta analysis as frozen whole blood, isolated PBMCs, or DNA extracted from either sample type. TCRbeta CDR3 regions were amplified from genomic DNA by means of the immunoSEQ Assay, a bias-controlled multiplex PCR. Turning to the authors' computational methods: The number of nucleated cells in each sample was estimated by amplification of reference gene primers within the assay. Sequence reads were collapsed and filtered to measure the absolute abundance of every unique TCRbeta CDR3 rearrangement. For each sample, productive Simpson clonality was calculated by taking the square root of Simpson's diversity index across productive rearrangements. The clones in this table, taken by TCRdb from immuneACCESS, are in-frame only. Not every clone is retained; where verified, under half of the shortfall comes from an unresolved V gene, and the cause of the rest is unknown. Clone size and the V and J calls come from that table; the DNA yielded D and trimming. The sample table lists 130,000 or so clones, roughly 84% of them with a count of one. About 18% of the sample lies in the top ten.

As encoded in the germline V gene, CDR1 is SNHLY while CDR2 is FYNNEI. The CDR3 sequence holds 13 residues, the cysteine and phenylalanine included. Solely the CDR3 DNA is kept, with 39 bases framed from the first base. At the junction V is shortened by 6 bases and J by 10 bases; bases outside the gene matches: 6. The entry originates in a study of blood T cell repertoires in COVID-19 (TCRdb year 2020). Broadly, across the study: Samples from collaborators originated in the United States, Italy and Spain and spanned both the acute and convalescent phases of COVID-19. The prospective study material was composed of cDNA or gDNA derived from T cells, B-cell-depleted T cells, or PBMCs. Subjects who had been exposed to COVID-19, were actively infected with it, or had recovered from it provided the deeply sampled blood TCRbeta repertoires that made up the dataset. The repertoires were released in a freely available public database meant as a resource for research on the immune response to SARS-CoV-2. Samples were obtained from the ongoing ImmuneRACE study (first 160 participants) and from some 1,200 subjects provided by 6 global collaborators. Nearly every sample came with metadata listing a de-identified subject ID, COVID-19 status, age in years and sex. Where HLA class I and class II types were available, the types were taken from metadata supplied by the sample provider, not from assay-based typing. Overall results and qualifications from the work: The quantity of clinical and demographic metadata differed by source and by participant and was supplied without curation.

The chain joins TRBV2 to TRBJ1-6; TRBD1 agrees with 7 junctional bases. This sequence originates from an elderly woman with acute or convalescent COVID-19. The sequenced sample was peripheral blood. Read as DNA, the sequence is TGTGCCAGCAGGTACAGGGGTGAGTCACCCCTCCACTTT. It codes for CASRYRGESPLHF.